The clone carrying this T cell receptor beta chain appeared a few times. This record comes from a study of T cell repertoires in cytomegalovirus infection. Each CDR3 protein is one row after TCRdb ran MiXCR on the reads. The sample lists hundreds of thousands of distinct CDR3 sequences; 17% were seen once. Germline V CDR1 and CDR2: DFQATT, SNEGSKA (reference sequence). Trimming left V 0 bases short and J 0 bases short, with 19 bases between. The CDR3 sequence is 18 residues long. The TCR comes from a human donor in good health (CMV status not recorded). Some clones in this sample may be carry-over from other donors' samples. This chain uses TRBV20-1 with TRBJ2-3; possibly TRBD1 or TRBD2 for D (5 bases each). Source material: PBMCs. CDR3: CSAREGRGRGASTDTQYF. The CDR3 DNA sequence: TGCAGTGCTAGAGAGGGGCGCGGAAGGGGAGCTAGCACAGATACGCAGTATTTT.